The rows below give T cell receptor beta chains drawn from one sample of a study of blood T cells in healthy people across ages. TCRdb redid the calling of the 5' RACE reads with MiXCR, one entry per CDR3 protein. The data hold roughly 1.5 million distinct CDR3 sequences, with roughly 43% observed a single time. The sample consisted of blood. The receptor source for this set is a woman between 18 and 30 years old in good health. CDR3s leave out the opening cysteine and the closing phenylalanine or tryptophan. D genes are given only for firm matches. Clone size is not always given. Where it is, it says once, few, many or a class for expanded clones.

abundance: .
v_gene: TRBV29-1
d_gene: .
CDR3aa: SVLEGDT

abundance: once
v_gene: TRBV7-2
d_gene: .
CDR3aa: ASSPRIHQPQH

abundance: .
v_gene: TRBV29-1
d_gene: .
CDR3aa: SANRDTSGYGYT

abundance: few
v_gene: TRBV12-3/TRBV12-4
d_gene: .
CDR3aa: ASRRTDSNQPQH

abundance: few
v_gene: TRBV12-3/TRBV12-4
d_gene: .
CDR3aa: ASSFMVKDTQY

abundance: few
v_gene: TRBV5-1
d_gene: TRBD2
CDR3aa: ASSASRLAGDNNEQF

abundance: .
v_gene: TRBV4-2
d_gene: .
CDR3aa: ASSQDPGVYEQY

abundance: many
v_gene: TRBV4-3
d_gene: .
CDR3aa: ASSLRQDSTDTQY

abundance: few
v_gene: TRBV7-8
d_gene: .
CDR3aa: ASSLEVAETQY

abundance: .
v_gene: TRBV3-1
d_gene: .
CDR3aa: ASSQEVEVAYNEQF

abundance: few
v_gene: TRBV6-5
d_gene: .
CDR3aa: ASTPRPLNTEAF

abundance: few
v_gene: TRBV12-3/TRBV12-4
d_gene: TRBD2
CDR3aa: ASTQLAGGRF

abundance: .
v_gene: TRBV20-1
d_gene: .
CDR3aa: SAGQNLEKLF

abundance: .
v_gene: TRBV6-1
d_gene: .
CDR3aa: ASSFDLENTEAF

abundance: few
v_gene: TRBV29-1
d_gene: TRBD1
CDR3aa: SVPPGQSGYT

abundance: .
v_gene: TRBV12-5
d_gene: .
CDR3aa: ASGSGQLETQY

abundance: .
v_gene: TRBV3-1
d_gene: TRBD2
CDR3aa: ASSSWTRSADTQY

abundance: .
v_gene: TRBV28
d_gene: TRBD1
CDR3aa: ASSNWTGDYGYT

abundance: few
v_gene: TRBV12-3/TRBV12-4
d_gene: .
CDR3aa: ASSHLARGSNQPQH

abundance: .
v_gene: TRBV20-1
d_gene: .
CDR3aa: SATGTAAYNEQF

abundance: .
v_gene: TRBV5-1
d_gene: .
CDR3aa: ASSLDSGVETQY

abundance: .
v_gene: TRBV4-2
d_gene: TRBD1
CDR3aa: ASSHGLQGNSPLH

abundance: .
v_gene: TRBV2
d_gene: .
CDR3aa: ASTARTARGNTQY

abundance: .
v_gene: TRBV27
d_gene: TRBD1
CDR3aa: ASSSAGTGFMAQH